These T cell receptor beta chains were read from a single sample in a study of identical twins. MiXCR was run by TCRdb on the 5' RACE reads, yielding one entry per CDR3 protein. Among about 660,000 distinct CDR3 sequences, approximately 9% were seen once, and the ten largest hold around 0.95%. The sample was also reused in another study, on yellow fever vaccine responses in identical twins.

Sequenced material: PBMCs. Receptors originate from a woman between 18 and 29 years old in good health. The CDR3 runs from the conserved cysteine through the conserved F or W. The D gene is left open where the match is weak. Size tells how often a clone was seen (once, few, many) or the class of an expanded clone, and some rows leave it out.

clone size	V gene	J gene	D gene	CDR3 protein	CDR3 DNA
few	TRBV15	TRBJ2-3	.	CATSRDPTTQYF	TGTGCCACCAGCAGAGATCCGACAACGCAGTATTTT
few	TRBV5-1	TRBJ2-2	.	CASSRQGAQAWTGELFF	TGCGCCAGCAGCCGTCAAGGGGCACAGGCGTGGACCGGGGAGCTGTTTTTT
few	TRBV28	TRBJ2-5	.	CASSLTKTPPKYF	TGTGCCAGCAGTTTGACGAAGACACCTCCCAAGTACTTC
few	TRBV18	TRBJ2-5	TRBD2	CASSRLADQETQYF	TGTGCCAGCTCACGACTAGCGGACCAAGAGACCCAGTACTTC
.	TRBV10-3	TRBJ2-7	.	CAISESGVGEQYF	TGTGCCATCAGTGAGTCCGGCGTCGGCGAGCAGTACTTC
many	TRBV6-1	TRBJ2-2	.	CASSRDEKTGELFF	TGTGCCAGCAGTCGCGATGAAAAAACCGGGGAGCTGTTTTTT
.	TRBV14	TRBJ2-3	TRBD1	CASSQDPRDRVTDTQYF	TGTGCCAGCAGCCAAGATCCGAGGGACAGGGTTACAGATACGCAGTATTTT
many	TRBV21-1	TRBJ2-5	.	CASSSPEGDRGSQETQYF	TGTGCCAGCAGCTCCCCCGAAGGGGACAGGGGGTCCCAAGAGACCCAGTACTTC
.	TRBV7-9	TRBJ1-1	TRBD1	CASSLMGTGGKSTEAFF	TGTGCCAGCAGCTTAATGGGGACAGGGGGCAAGAGCACTGAAGCTTTCTTT
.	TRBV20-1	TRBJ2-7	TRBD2	CSAVLAGGYYEQYF	TGCAGTGCGGTTTTAGCGGGGGGTTACTACGAGCAGTACTTC
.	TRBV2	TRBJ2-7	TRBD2	CASSRTGTSGANSYEQYF	TGTGCCAGCAGTAGAACCGGGACTAGCGGGGCAAACTCCTACGAGCAGTACTTC
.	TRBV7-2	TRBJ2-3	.	CASSFQGSTQYF	TGTGCCAGCAGCTTCCAGGGGAGCACGCAGTATTTT
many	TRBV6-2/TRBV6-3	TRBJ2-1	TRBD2	CAISPQLAGYNEQFF	TGTGCCATCTCCCCTCAACTAGCGGGGTACAATGAGCAGTTCTTC
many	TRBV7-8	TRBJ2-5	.	CASSPLDTNLQETQYF	TGTGCCAGCAGCCCACTGGACACCAACCTACAAGAGACCCAGTACTTC
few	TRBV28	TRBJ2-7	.	CASSTGTLRQYF	TGTGCCAGCAGTACCGGGACTCTACGGCAGTACTTC
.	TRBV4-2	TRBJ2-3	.	CASSQPQGGLSQYF	TGTGCCAGCAGCCAACCACAGGGAGGGTTGTCGCAGTATTTT
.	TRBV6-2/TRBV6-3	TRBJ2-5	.	CASSAPGTQYF	TGTGCCAGCAGCGCACCAGGGACCCAGTACTTC
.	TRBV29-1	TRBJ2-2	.	CSVFRGSTGELFF	TGCAGCGTCTTCAGGGGTTCCACCGGGGAGCTGTTTTTT
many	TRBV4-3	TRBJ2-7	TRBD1	CASSQGQTAYEQYF	TGCGCCAGCAGCCAGGGACAGACCGCCTACGAGCAGTACTTC
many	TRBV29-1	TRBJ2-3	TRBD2	CSVEGGLAGADTQYF	TGCAGCGTTGAAGGGGGACTAGCCGGAGCAGATACGCAGTATTTT
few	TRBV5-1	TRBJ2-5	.	CASSTGLGQETQYF	TGCGCCAGCAGCACGGGGCTGGGGCAAGAGACCCAGTACTTC
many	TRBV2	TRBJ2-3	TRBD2	CASTRLAGGTDTQYF	TGTGCCAGCACCCGACTAGCGGGGGGCACAGATACGCAGTATTTT
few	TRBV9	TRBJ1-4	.	CASSAGTQPTNEKLFF	TGTGCCAGCAGCGCCGGGACCCAGCCAACTAATGAAAAACTGTTTTTT
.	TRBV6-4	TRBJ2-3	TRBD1	CASSATGEADTQYF	TGTGCCAGCAGCGCGACAGGGGAAGCAGATACGCAGTATTTT
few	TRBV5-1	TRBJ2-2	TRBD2	CASSLGLLAGGPNTGELFF	TGCGCCAGCAGCTTGGGGTTACTAGCGGGAGGGCCGAACACCGGGGAGCTGTTTTTT
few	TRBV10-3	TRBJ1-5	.	CAISAQGGNQPQHF	TGTGCCATCAGTGCACAGGGTGGCAATCAGCCCCAGCATTTT
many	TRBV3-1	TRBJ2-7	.	CASSHTLGEQYF	TGTGCCAGCAGCCACACTTTGGGCGAGCAGTACTTC
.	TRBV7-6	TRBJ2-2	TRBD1	CASSEPGQFANTGELFF	TGTGCCAGCAGCGAGCCGGGACAGTTCGCGAACACCGGGGAGCTGTTTTTT
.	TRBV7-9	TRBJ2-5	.	CASWRGGGETQYF	TGTGCCAGCTGGCGAGGGGGGGGAGAGACCCAGTACTTC
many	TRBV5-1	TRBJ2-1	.	CASSSEWQTNNEQFF	TGCGCCAGCAGCAGCGAATGGCAGACGAACAATGAGCAGTTCTTC
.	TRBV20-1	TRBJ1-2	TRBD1	CSANTGGGYGYTF	TGCAGTGCTAATACAGGGGGGGGCTATGGCTACACCTTC
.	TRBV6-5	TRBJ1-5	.	CASSYGSHQPQHF	TGTGCCAGCAGTTACGGCAGCCATCAGCCCCAGCATTTT
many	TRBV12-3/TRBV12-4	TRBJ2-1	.	CASTYRPTRNEQFF	TGTGCCAGCACCTATCGACCGACTCGCAATGAGCAGTTCTTC